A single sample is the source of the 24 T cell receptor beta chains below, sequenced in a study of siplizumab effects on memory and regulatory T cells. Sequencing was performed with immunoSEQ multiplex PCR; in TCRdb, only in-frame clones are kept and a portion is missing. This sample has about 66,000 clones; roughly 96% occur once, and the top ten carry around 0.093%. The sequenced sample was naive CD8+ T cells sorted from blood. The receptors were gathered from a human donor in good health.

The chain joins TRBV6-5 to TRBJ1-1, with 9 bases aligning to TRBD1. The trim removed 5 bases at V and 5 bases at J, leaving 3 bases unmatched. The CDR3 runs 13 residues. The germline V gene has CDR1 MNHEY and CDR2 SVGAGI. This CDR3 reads CASSPDRGTEAFF. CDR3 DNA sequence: TGTGCCAGCAGTCCGGACAGGGGTACTGAAGCTTTCTTT.

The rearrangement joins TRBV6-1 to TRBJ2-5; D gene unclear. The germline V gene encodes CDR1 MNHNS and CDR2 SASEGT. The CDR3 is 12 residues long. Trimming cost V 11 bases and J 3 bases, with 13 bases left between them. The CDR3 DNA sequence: TGTGCCGTCAACCCGGCGGAAGAGACCCAGTACTTC. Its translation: CAVNPAEETQYF.

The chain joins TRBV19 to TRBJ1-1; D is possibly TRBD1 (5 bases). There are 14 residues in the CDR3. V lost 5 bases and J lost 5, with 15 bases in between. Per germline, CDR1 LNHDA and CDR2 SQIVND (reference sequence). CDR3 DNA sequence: TGTGCCAGTAGTCAGGGTAGCGGGGTTACTGAAGCTTTCTTT. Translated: CASSQGSGVTEAFF.

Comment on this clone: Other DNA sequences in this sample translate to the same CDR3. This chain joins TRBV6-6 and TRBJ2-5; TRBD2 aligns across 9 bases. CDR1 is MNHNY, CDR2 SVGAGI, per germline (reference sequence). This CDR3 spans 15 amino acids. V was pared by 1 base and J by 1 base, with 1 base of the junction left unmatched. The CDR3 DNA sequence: TGTGCCAGCAGTTACTTAGCGGGGGCCCAAGAGACCCAGTACTTC. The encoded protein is CASSYLAGAQETQYF.

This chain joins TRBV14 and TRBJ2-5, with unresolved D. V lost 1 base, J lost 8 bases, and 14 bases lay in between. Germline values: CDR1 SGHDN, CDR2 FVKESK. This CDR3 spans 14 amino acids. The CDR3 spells CASSQGYDADTQYF. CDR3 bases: TGTGCCAGCAGCCAAGGCTACGACGCAGACACCCAGTACTTC.

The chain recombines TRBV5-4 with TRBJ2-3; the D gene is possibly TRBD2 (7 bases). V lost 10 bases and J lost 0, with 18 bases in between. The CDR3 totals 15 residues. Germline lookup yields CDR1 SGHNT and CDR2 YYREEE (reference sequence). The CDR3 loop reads CAWTREGVSTDTQYF. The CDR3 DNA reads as TGTGCCTGGACCAGGGAGGGGGTTAGCACAGATACGCAGTATTTT.

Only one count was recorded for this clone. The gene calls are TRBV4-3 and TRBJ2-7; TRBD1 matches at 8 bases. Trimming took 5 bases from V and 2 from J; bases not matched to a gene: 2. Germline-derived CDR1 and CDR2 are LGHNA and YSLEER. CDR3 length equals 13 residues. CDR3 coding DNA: TGCGCCAGCAGCATGACAGGGGCCTACGAGCAGTACTTC. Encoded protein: CASSMTGAYEQYF.

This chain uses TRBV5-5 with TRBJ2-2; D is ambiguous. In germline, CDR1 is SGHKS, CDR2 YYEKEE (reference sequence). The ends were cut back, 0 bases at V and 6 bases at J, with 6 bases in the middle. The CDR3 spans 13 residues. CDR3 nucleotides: TGTGCCAGCAGCTTGGCAGATCCCGGGGAGCTGTTTTTT. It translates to CASSLADPGELFF.

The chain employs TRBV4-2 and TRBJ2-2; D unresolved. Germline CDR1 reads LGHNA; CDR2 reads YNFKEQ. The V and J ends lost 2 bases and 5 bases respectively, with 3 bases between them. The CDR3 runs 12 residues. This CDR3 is CASSQRTGELFF. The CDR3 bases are TGTGCCAGCAGCCAACGTACCGGGGAGCTGTTTTTT.

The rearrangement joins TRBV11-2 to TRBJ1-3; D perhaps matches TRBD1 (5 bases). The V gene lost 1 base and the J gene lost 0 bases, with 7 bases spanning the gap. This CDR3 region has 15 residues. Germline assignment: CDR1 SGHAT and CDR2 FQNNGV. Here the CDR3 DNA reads TGTGCCAGCAGCTTAGGGGGGGGCTCTGGAAACACCATATATTTT. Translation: CASSLGGGSGNTIYF.

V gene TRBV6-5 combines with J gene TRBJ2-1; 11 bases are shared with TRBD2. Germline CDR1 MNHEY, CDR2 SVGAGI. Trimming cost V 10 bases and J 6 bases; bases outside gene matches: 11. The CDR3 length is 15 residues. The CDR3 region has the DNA TGTGCCATCGGGGATAGCGGGGGGGCTGGCAATGAGCAGTTCTTC. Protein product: CAIGDSGGAGNEQFF.

DNA of the CDR3: TGTGCCAGTAGTATAGGGGACAGGGTCTCCTACGAGCAGTACTTC. It translates to CASSIGDRVSYEQYF. The chain couples TRBV19 to TRBJ2-7; 9 bases line up with TRBD1. V dropped 1 base and J dropped 0; count of bases not matched to a gene: 1. The CDR3 runs 15 residues. Germline lookup yields CDR1 LNHDA and CDR2 SQIVND (reference sequence). The full variable domain, rest sourced from reference TRBV19 and TRBJ2-7, is DGGITQSPKYLFRKEGQNVTLSCEQNLNHDAMYWYRQDPGQGLRLIYYSQIVNDFQKGDIAEGYSVSREKKESFPLTVTSAQKNPTAFYLCASSIGDRVSYEQYFGPGTRLTVT.

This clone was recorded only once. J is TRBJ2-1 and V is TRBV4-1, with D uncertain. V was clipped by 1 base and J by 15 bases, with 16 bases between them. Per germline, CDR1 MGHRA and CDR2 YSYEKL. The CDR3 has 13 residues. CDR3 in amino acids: CASSQGSPFDTFF. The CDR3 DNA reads TGCGCCAGCAGCCAAGGAAGTCCCTTCGATACGTTCTTC.

CDR3 sequence (DNA): TGCGCCAGCAGCATCGAGCGGGGAGAATACAATGAGCAGTTCTTC. It specifies CASSIERGEYNEQFF. V gene TRBV4-1 combines with J gene TRBJ2-1; 7 bases match TRBD2. Germline V gives CDR1 MGHRA, CDR2 YSYEKL. The junction had 8 bases not matched to a gene; V was cut back by 5 bases and J by 4 bases. The CDR3 is 15 amino acids.

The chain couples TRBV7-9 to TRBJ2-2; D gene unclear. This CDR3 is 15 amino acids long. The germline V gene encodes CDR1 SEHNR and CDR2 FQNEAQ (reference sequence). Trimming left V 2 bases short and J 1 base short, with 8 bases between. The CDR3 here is CASSLFAMNTGELFF. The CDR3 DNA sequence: TGTGCCAGCAGCTTATTTGCGATGAACACCGGGGAGCTGTTTTTT.

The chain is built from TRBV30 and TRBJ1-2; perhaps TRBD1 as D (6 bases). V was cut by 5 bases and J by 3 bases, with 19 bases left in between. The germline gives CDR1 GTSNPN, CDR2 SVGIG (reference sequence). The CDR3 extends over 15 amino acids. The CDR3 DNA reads TGTGCCTGGCAAGAGATAACAGGGACCTACTATGGCTACACCTTC. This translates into CAWQEITGTYYGYTF.

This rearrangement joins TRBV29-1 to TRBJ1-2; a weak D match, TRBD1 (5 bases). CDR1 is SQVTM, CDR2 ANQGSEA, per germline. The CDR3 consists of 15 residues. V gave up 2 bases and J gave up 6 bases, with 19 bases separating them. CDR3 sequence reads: CSVESGTPSFDGYTF. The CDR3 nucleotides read TGCAGCGTTGAATCTGGGACCCCCAGCTTTGATGGCTACACCTTC.

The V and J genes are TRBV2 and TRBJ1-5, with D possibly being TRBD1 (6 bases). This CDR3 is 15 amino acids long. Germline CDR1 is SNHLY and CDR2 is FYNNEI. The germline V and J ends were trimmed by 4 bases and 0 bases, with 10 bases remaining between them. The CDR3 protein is CASSGGGDSNQPQHF. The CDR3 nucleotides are TGTGCCAGCAGTGGAGGGGGGGATAGCAATCAGCCCCAGCATTTT.

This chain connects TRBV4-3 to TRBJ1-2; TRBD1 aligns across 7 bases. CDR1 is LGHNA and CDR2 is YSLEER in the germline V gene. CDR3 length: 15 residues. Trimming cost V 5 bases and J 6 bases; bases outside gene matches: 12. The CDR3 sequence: CASSSYRGIENGYTF. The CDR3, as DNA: TGCGCCAGCAGCTCTTACAGGGGTATTGAAAATGGCTACACCTTC.

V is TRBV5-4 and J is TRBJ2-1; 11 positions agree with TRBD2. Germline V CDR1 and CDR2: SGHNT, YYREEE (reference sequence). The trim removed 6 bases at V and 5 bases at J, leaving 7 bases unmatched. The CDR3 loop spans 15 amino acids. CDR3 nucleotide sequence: TGTGCCAGCATCGTAGCGGGGGGGCCTGACAATGAGCAGTTCTTC. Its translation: CASIVAGGPDNEQFF. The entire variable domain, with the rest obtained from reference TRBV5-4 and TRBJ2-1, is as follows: ETGVTQSPTHLIKTRGQQVTLRCSSQSGHNTVSWYQQALGQGPQFIFQYYREEENGRGNFPPRFSGLQFPNYSSELNVNALELDDSALYLCASIVAGGPDNEQFFGPGTRLTVL.

This CDR3 reads CASSLDSDRANYGYTF. Here the CDR3 DNA reads TGTGCCAGCAGCTTAGATAGTGACAGGGCTAACTATGGCTACACCTTC. This rearrangement joins TRBV7-2 to TRBJ1-2; 7 nucleotides match TRBD1. J lost 0 bases, V lost 1 base, and 5 bases had no gene match. Germline CDR1 SGHTA, CDR2 FQGNSA. The CDR3 totals 16 residues.

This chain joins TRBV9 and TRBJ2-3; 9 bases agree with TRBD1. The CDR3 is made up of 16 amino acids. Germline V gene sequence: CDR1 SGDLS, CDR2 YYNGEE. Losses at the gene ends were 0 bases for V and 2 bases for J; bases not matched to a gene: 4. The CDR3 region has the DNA TGTGCCAGCAGCGTAGTTGGGACAGGGCCCACAGATACGCAGTATTTT. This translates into CASSVVGTGPTDTQYF.

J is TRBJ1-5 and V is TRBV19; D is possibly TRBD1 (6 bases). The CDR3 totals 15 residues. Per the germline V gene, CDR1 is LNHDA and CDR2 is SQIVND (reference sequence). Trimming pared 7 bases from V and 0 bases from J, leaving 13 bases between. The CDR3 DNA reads TGTGCCAGTACGATCGGGACATATAGCAATCAGCCCCAGCATTTT. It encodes CASTIGTYSNQPQHF.

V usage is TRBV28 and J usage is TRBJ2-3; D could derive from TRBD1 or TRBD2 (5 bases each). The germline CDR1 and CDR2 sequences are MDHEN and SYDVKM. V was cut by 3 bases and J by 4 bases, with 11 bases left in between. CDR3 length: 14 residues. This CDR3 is CASSFTQGADTQYF. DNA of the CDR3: TGTGCCAGCAGTTTCACTCAGGGAGCAGATACGCAGTATTTT.